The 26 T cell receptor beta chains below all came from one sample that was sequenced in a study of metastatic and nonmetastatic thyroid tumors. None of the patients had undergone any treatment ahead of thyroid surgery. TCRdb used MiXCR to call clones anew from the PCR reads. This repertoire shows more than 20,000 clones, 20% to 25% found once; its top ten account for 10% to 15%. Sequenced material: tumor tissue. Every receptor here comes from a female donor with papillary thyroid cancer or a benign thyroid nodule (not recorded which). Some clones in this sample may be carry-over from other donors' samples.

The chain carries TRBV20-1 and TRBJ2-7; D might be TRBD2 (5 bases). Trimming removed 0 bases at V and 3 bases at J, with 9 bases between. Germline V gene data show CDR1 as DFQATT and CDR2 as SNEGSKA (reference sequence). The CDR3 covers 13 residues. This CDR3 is CSARDGSDYEQYF. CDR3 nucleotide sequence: TGCAGTGCTAGAGACGGTAGCGACTACGAGCAGTACTTC.

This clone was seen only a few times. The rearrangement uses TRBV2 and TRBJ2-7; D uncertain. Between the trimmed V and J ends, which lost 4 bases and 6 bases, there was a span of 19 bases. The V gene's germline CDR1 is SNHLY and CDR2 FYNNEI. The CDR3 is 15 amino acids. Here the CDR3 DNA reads TGTGCCAGCAGTGTGGCTGTAGGGCCTGCTCTCGAGCAGTACTTC. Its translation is CASSVAVGPALEQYF.

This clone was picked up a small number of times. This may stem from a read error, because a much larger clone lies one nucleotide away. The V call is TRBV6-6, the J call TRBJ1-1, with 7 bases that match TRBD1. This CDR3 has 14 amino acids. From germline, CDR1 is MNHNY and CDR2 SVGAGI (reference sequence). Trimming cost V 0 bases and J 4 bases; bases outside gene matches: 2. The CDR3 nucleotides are TGTGCCAGCAGTTACTCTGCAGGGGGCACTGAAGCTTTCTTT. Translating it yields CASSYSAGGTEAFF.

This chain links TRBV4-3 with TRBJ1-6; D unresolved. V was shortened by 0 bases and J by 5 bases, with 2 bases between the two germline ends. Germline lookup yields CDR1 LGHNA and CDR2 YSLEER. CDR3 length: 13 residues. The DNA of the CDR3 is TGCGCCAGCAGCCAAGATAATAATTCACCCCTCCACTTT. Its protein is CASSQDNNSPLHF.

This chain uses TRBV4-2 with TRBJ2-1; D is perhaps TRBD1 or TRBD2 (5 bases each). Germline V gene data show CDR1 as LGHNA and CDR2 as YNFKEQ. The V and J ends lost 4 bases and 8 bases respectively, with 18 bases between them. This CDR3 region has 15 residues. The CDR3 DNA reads TGTGCCAGCAGCCCCCGGGACCGTGCCGGCGATGAGCAGTTCTTC. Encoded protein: CASSPRDRAGDEQFF.

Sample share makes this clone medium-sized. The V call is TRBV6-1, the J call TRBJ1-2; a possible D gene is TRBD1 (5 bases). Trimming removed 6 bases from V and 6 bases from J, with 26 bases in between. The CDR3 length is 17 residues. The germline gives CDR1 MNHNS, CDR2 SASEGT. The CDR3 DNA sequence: TGTGCCAGCAGACCCCGATGGAGGGGCGCGGGTGGCCATGGCTACACCTTC. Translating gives CASRPRWRGAGGHGYTF.

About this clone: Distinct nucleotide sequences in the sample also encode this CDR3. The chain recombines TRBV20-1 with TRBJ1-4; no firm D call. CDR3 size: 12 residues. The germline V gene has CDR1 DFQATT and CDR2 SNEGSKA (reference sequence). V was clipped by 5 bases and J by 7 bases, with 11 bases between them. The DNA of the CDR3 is TGCAGTGCTGGAAGGCTTGTTGAAAAACTGTTTTTT. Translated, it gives CSAGRLVEKLFF.

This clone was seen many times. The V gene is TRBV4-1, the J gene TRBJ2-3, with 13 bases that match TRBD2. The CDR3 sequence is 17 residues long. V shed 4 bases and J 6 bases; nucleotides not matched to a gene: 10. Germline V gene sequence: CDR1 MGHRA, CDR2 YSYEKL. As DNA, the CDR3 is TGCGCCAGCAGCCCCCGACTAGCGGGAGGCTTAAGGGATACGCAGTATTTT. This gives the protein CASSPRLAGGLRDTQYF.

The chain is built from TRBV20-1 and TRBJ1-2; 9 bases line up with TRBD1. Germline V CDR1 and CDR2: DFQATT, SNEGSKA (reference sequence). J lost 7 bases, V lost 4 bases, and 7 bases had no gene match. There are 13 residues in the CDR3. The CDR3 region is CSATRGTGSGYTF. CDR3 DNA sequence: TGCAGTGCTACCAGGGGGACAGGGAGTGGCTACACCTTC.

CDR3 in amino acids: CSATEGFYGYTF. In nucleotides, the CDR3 is TGCAGTGCTACTGAAGGGTTCTATGGCTACACCTTC. The chain employs TRBV20-1 and TRBJ1-2; no clear D. V lost 4 bases, J lost 4 bases, and 10 bases lay in between. Germline loops: CDR1 DFQATT, CDR2 SNEGSKA (reference sequence). This CDR3 has 12 amino acids.

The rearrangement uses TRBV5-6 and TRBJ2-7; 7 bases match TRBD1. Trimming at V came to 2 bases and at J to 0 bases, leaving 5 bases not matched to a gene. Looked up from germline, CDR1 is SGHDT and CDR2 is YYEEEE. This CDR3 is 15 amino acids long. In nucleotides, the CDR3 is TGTGCCAGCAGCTTCGAGGGGGCGAGCTCCTACGAGCAGTACTTC. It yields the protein CASSFEGASSYEQYF.

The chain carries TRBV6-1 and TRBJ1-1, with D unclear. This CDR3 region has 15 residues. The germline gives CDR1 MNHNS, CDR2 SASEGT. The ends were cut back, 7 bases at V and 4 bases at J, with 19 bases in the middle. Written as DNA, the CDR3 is TGTGCCAGCACCCCGGGCGCAGAAAAAGTCACTGAAGCTTTCTTT. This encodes CASTPGAEKVTEAFF.

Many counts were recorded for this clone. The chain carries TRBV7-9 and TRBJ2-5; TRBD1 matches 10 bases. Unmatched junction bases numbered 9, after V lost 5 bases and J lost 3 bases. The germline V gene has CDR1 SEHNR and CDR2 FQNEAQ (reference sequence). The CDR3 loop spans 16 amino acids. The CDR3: CASSHLPGTGEETQYF. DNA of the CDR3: TGTGCCAGCAGCCACCTCCCCGGGACAGGGGAAGAGACCCAGTACTTC.

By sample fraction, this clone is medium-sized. The CDR3 region has the DNA TGTGCCAGCGATTCACCCCTCCACTTT. Translating gives CASDSPLHF. J is TRBJ1-6 and V is TRBV7-9; unclear D gene. Germline-derived CDR1 and CDR2 are SEHNR and FQNEAQ (reference sequence). V was clipped by 8 bases and J by 8 bases, with 1 base between them. CDR3 size: 9 residues.

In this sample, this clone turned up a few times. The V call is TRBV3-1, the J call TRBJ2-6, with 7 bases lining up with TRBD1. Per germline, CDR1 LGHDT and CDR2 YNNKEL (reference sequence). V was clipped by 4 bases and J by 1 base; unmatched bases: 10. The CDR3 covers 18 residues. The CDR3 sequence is CASSLRDRFISGANVLTF. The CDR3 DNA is TGTGCCAGCAGCCTCCGGGACAGATTCATTTCTGGGGCCAACGTCCTGACTTTC.

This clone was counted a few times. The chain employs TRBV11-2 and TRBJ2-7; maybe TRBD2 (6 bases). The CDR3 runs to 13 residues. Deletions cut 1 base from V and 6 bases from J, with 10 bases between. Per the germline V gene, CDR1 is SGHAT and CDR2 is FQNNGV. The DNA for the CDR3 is TGTGCCAGCAGCTTAGCCGGCGGGGCCGAGCAGTACTTC. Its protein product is CASSLAGGAEQYF.

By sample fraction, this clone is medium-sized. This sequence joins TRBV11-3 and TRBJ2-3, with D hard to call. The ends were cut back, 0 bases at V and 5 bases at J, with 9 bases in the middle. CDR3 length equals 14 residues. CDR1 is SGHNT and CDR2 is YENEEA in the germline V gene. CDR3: CASSLETPLDTQYF. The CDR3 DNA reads TGTGCCAGCAGCTTAGAGACTCCCCTAGATACGCAGTATTTT.

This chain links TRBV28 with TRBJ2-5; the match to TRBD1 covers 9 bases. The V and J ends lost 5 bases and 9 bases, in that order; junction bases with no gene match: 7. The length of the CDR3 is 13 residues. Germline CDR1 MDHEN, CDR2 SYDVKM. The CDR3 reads CASSPGTGQAQYF. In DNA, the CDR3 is TGTGCCAGCAGTCCGGGGACAGGGCAGGCCCAGTACTTC.

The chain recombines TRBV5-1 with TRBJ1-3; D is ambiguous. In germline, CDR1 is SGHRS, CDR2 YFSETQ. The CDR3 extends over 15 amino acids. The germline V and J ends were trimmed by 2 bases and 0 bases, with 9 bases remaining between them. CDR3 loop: CASSFGVGSGNTIYF. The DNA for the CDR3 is TGCGCCAGCAGCTTCGGGGTAGGCTCTGGAAACACCATATATTTT.

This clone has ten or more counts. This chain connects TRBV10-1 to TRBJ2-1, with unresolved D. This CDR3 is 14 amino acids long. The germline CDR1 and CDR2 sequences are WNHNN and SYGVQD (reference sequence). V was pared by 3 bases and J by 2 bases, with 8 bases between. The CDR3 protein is CASSDGGAYNEQFF. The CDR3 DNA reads TGCGCCAGCAGTGACGGCGGAGCCTACAATGAGCAGTTCTTC.

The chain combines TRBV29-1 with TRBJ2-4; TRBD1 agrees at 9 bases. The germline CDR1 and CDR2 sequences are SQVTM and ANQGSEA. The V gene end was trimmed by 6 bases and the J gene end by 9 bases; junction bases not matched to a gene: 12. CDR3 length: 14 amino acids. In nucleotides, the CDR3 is TGCAGCGTGAGCGAACGACAGGGGGAAGGCATTCAGTACTTC. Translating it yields CSVSERQGEGIQYF.

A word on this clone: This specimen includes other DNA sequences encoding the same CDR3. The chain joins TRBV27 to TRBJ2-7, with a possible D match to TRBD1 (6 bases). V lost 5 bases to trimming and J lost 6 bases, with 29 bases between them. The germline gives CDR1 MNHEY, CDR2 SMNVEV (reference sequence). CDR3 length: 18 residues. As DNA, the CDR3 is TGTGCCAGCAGTCAAGAACCTCCCCGTTGGAACAGGGTTGGCGAGCAGTACTTC. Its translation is CASSQEPPRWNRVGEQYF.

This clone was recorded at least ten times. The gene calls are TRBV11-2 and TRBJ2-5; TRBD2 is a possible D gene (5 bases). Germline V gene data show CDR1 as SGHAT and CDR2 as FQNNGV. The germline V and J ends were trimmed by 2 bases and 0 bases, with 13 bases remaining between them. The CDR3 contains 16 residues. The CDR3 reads CASSLTSSRYQETQYF. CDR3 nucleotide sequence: TGTGCCAGCAGCTTAACGTCTAGCAGATACCAAGAGACCCAGTACTTC.

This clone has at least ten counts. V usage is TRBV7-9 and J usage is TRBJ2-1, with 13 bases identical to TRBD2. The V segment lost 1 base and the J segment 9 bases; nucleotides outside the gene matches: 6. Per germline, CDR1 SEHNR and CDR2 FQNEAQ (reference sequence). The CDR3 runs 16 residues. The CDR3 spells CASSLGTSGSIPEQFF. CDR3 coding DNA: TGTGCCAGCAGCTTAGGGACTAGCGGGAGTATCCCTGAGCAGTTCTTC.

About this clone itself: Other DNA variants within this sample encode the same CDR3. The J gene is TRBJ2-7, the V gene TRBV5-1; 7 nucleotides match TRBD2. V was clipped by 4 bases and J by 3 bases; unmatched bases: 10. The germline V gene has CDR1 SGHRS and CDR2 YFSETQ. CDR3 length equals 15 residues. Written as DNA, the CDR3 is TGCGCCAGCAGCCTGGCCCCGGCTAGCGGCTACGAGCAGTACTTC. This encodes CASSLAPASGYEQYF.

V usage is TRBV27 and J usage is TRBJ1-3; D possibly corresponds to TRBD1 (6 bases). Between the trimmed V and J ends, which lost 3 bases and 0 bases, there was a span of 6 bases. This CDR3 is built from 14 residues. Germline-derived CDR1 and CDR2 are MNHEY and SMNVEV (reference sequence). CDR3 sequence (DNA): TGTGCCAGCAGTTTGGACAGCTCTGGAAACACCATATATTTT. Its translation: CASSLDSSGNTIYF.